One and the same sample provided the 10 T cell receptor beta chains below, sequenced in a study of cytomegalovirus exposure and HLA in healthy donors. PCR used 60 Vbeta primers and 13 Jbeta primers. TCRdb's table, derived via immunoSEQ multiplex PCR, lists solely in-frame clones and lacks some. The data contain around 150,000 clones, roughly three quarters of them singletons. Sequenced material: PBMCs. Receptor source: a man younger than 40 in good health and CMV-seronegative.

This clone was seen just once. This sequence joins TRBV25-1 and TRBJ2-3; D uncertain. The germline CDR1 and CDR2 sequences are MGHDK and SYGVNS. This CDR3 region has 12 residues. The V end was cut by 2 bases, the J end by 6 bases, with 6 bases between. The CDR3 spells CASSETTDTQYF. The CDR3 DNA sequence: TGTGCCAGCAGTGAAACCACTGATACGCAGTATTTT.

The DNA of the CDR3 is TGTGCCAGCAGCTTGGATTCTAGCGGCCCCAATGAGCAGTTCTTC. This encodes CASSLDSSGPNEQFF. The chain is built from TRBV5-4 and TRBJ2-1; 7 nucleotides align to TRBD2. The CDR3 extends over 15 amino acids. From germline, CDR1 is SGHNT and CDR2 YYREEE (reference sequence). Trimming took 0 bases from V and 6 from J; bases not matched to a gene: 6.

The V gene is TRBV4-1, the J gene TRBJ2-7; 7 nucleotides agree with TRBD2. With 3 bases clipped from V and 3 bases from J, the junction kept 8 bases outside the gene matches. Per germline, CDR1 MGHRA and CDR2 YSYEKL. The CDR3 extends over 15 amino acids. The CDR3 DNA follows: TGCGCCAGCAGCCAGCAGTCGGGACTAAACTACGAGCAGTACTTC. Its translation: CASSQQSGLNYEQYF.

The chain recombines TRBV10-3 with TRBJ2-3; unclear D gene. The ends were cut back, 0 bases at V and 2 bases at J, with 9 bases in the middle. The CDR3 is made up of 15 amino acids. Germline values: CDR1 ENHRY, CDR2 SYGVKD. CDR3 bases: TGTGCCATCAGTGAGTCGCTGAGCTACACAGATACGCAGTATTTT. Translated: CAISESLSYTDTQYF.

The V gene is TRBV7-9, the J gene TRBJ1-1, with D unclear. The germline CDR1 and CDR2 sequences are SEHNR and FQNEAQ (reference sequence). V lost 7 bases and J 6 bases, leaving 12 bases between the germline ends. CDR3 length: 12 residues. CDR3 in DNA: TGTGCCAGCAACGGGTTGGTCCCTGAAGCTTTCTTT. Encoded protein: CASNGLVPEAFF.

V usage is TRBV30 and J usage is TRBJ1-1; D is ambiguous. V lost 2 bases and J 5 bases, leaving 6 bases between the germline ends. CDR3 size: 11 residues. CDR1 GTSNPN and CDR2 SVGIG come from the germline V gene (reference sequence). This CDR3 is CAWSTGTEAFF. CDR3 sequence (DNA): TGTGCCTGGAGTACGGGGACTGAAGCTTTCTTT.

In this sample, this clone turned up once. J is TRBJ2-5 and V is TRBV29-1; D possibly corresponds to TRBD1 (6 bases). The CDR3 spans 13 residues. V lost 1 base and J 2 bases, leaving 8 bases between the germline ends. Looked up from germline, CDR1 is SQVTM and CDR2 is ANQGSEA. The DNA of the CDR3 is TGCAGCGTTGAAGTAACAGGGCAAGAGACCCAGTACTTC. Protein: CSVEVTGQETQYF.

The J gene is TRBJ1-5, the V gene TRBV25-1; TRBD1 might be the D (6 bases). The CDR3 totals 16 residues. The V gene lost 4 bases and the J gene lost 5 bases, with 18 bases spanning the gap. Germline-derived CDR1 and CDR2 are MGHDK and SYGVNS. In DNA form, the CDR3 reads TGTGCCAGCAGTGCGCCCGGGACCCAGGGGCATCAGCCCCAGCATTTT. Translated, it gives CASSAPGTQGHQPQHF.

This clone was counted between two and nine times. The rearrangement joins TRBV5-8 to TRBJ2-3, with 12 bases matching TRBD1. Germline V gene lookup returns CDR1 SGHTS and CDR2 YDEGEE. The CDR3 has 15 residues. Trimming at V came to 4 bases and at J to 6 bases, leaving 6 bases not matched to a gene. CDR3 in DNA: TGTGCCAGCAGCGGGGGACAGGGGGCCGGGGATACGCAGTATTTT. Its protein product is CASSGGQGAGDTQYF.

The chain joins TRBV7-2 to TRBJ2-5, with TRBD2 matching over 10 bases. Germline V gene lookup returns CDR1 SGHTA and CDR2 FQGNSA. This CDR3 comprises 17 residues. J gave up 0 bases and V 1 base, and 5 bases lay outside the gene matches. Written as DNA, the CDR3 is TGTGCCAGCAGCTTAGGGTCTAGCGGGAGCCACCAAGAGACCCAGTACTTC. It yields the protein CASSLGSSGSHQETQYF.